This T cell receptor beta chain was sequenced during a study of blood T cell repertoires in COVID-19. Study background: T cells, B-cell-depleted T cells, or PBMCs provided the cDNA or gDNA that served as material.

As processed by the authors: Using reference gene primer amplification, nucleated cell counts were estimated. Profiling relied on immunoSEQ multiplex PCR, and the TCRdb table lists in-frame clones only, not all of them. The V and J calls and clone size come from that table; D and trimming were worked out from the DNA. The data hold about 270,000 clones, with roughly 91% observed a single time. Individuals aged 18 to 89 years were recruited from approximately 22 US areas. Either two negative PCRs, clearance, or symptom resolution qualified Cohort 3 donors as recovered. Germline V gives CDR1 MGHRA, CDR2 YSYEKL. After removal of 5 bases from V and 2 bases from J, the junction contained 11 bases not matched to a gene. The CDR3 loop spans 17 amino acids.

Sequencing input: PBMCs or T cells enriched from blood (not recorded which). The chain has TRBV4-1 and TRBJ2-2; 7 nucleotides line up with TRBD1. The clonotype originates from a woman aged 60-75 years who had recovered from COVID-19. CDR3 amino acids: CASSARTGTVNTGELFF. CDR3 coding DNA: TGCGCCAGCAGCGCCCGTACCGGGACAGTTAACACCGGGGAGCTGTTTTTT.